This T cell receptor beta chain was sequenced in a study of Graves' ophthalmopathy and Graves' hyperthyroidism. Other autoimmune diseases, uncontrolled infections, pregnancy or lactation excluded patients from enrollment. The germline V gene has CDR1 SQVTM and CDR2 ANQGSEA. The CDR3 contains 13 residues. The trim removed 8 bases at V and 4 bases at J, leaving 4 bases unmatched. TCR beta CDR3 regions were amplified from RNA transcripts. Second-round multiplex PCR came after first-round RT-PCR with HTBI primers. TCRdb re-analysed the multiplex PCR reads in MiXCR, keeping a single row per CDR3 protein. The sample holds more than 550,000 distinct CDR3 sequences, approximately 39% seen once. Points from the study as a whole: The blood repertoire also included most expanded thyroid clonotypes above 0.001 frequency.

A remark on this clonotype: Its antigen is unknown.

The chain employs TRBV29-1 and TRBJ2-5; 13 bases line up with TRBD2. Sequences were obtained from peripheral blood. The sequence derives from an adult man with Graves' ophthalmopathy. The CDR3 region has the DNA TGCAGCAGGGGACTAGCGGGAAGAGAGACCCAGTACTTC. Its protein product is CSRGLAGRETQYF.